The 32 T cell receptor beta chains below were found in one sample sequenced in a study of regulatory T cells in long-lasting Graves disease. The time point is: newly diagnosed GD, antithyroid drugs for less than 3 months. PBMC-extracted RNA yielded the TCR library. Sequencing libraries for TCR beta were prepared with iRepertoire HTBI primers and Arm-PCR of CDR3 regions. In TCRdb, the multiplex PCR reads were re-called with MiXCR into one record per CDR3 protein. This table has about 470,000 distinct CDR3 sequences, under 15% appearing once. Another study also made use of these data, one on T cells in Graves' hyperthyroidism and ophthalmopathy.

This specimen consisted of peripheral blood mononuclear cells (PBMCs), obtained at new diagnosis, from a patient treated with antithyroid drugs. The origin of the receptors is a woman between 25 and 40 years old with Graves disease.

This clonotype has just a few counts. This chain joins TRBV2 and TRBJ2-1, with 13 bases that match TRBD2. Germline-derived CDR1 and CDR2 are SNHLY and FYNNEI. The ends lost 9 bases at V and 2 bases at J; junction bases unmatched: 1. The CDR3 is made up of 14 amino acids. CDR3 protein: CARGTSGAYNEQFF. CDR3 bases: TGTGCCAGAGGGACTAGCGGGGCCTACAATGAGCAGTTCTTC.

This clonotype was picked up many times. The chain joins TRBV28 to TRBJ2-7; a possible D gene is TRBD2 (5 bases). V was cut by 6 bases and J by 2 bases, with 11 bases left in between. The CDR3 loop spans 13 amino acids. CDR1 and CDR2 (germline): MDHEN, SYDVKM. CDR3 in amino acids: CASRGSEPYEQYF. The CDR3 coding sequence is TGTGCCAGCAGGGGGAGCGAGCCCTACGAGCAGTACTTC.

V usage is TRBV29-1 and J usage is TRBJ1-1; 8 bases are a match to TRBD1. Unmatched junction bases numbered 3, after V lost 4 bases and J lost 5 bases. Germline V gene data show CDR1 as SQVTM and CDR2 as ANQGSEA. This CDR3 comprises 12 residues. CDR3 residues: CSVGTGRTEAFF. As DNA, the CDR3 is TGCAGCGTTGGGACAGGGAGAACTGAAGCTTTCTTT. Based on the CDR3 plus reference TRBV29-1 and TRBJ1-1, the full variable domain is SAVISQKPSRDICQRGTSLTIQCQVDSQVTMMFWYRQQPGQSLTLIATANQGSEATYESGFVIDKFPISRPNLTFSTLTVSNMSPEDSSIYLCSVGTGRTEAFFGQGTRLTVV.

The rearrangement joins TRBV4-1 to TRBJ2-2; TRBD1 matches at 7 bases. J was trimmed by 1 base and V by 4 bases; bases with no gene match: 9. There are 17 residues in the CDR3. CDR1 and CDR2 from the germline V gene are MGHRA and YSYEKL. CDR3: CASSLFARTGNTGELFF. The CDR3 DNA is TGCGCCAGCAGCCTATTCGCGAGGACAGGGAACACCGGGGAGCTGTTTTTT.

The gene calls are TRBV18 and TRBJ1-1; D ambiguous. Germline V gene data show CDR1 as KGHSH and CDR2 as LQKENI. The CDR3 has 15 amino acids. V was pared by 0 bases and J by 5 bases, with 13 bases between. In DNA form, the CDR3 reads TGTGCCAGCTCACCACCGGTCCTCCGCGGGACTGAAGCTTTCTTT. Its protein is CASSPPVLRGTEAFF.

This clonotype has at least ten counts. The CDR3 region has the DNA TGTGCCACCAGTGACTCAGGGGGAAGTACCTACGAGCAGTACTTC. Protein product: CATSDSGGSTYEQYF. The chain employs TRBV24-1 and TRBJ2-7, with TRBD1 matching over 7 bases. V lost 4 bases and J lost 2; bases outside the gene matches: 7. The V gene's germline CDR1 is KGHDR and CDR2 SFDVKD. This CDR3 is 15 amino acids long.

The chain joins TRBV6-2 or TRBV6-3 to TRBJ2-2, with no clear D. In germline, CDR1 is MNHEY, CDR2 SVGEGT. This CDR3 is 13 amino acids long. The V end was cut by 7 bases, the J end by 2 bases, with 8 bases between. CDR3 nucleotides: TGTGCCAGCAAAACGTCCAACACCGGGGAGCTGTTTTTT. The encoded protein is CASKTSNTGELFF.

Remarks on this clonotype: A much larger clone lies one base from this, so it may be a read error. This chain uses TRBV18 with TRBJ2-1, with D unresolved. CDR1 is KGHSH and CDR2 is LQKENI in the germline V gene. The CDR3 contains 13 residues. The CDR3 loop is CASSPQGNNKQFF. Written as DNA, the CDR3 is TGTGCCAGCTCACCACAAGGGAACAATAAGCAGTTCTTC.

Details on this clonotype: Only one base separates this from a far larger clonotype, so it likely reflects a read error. The V and J genes are TRBV5-1 and TRBJ1-1, with TRBD1 identical over 10 bases. Germline CDR1 is SGHRS and CDR2 is YFSETQ. The CDR3 is 14 amino acids. The DNA for the CDR3 is TGTGCCAGCAGCGAGGGACAGGGGAACTCTGAAGCTTTCTTT. Its protein product is CASSEGQGNSEAFF.

J is TRBJ2-7 and V is TRBV9; D perhaps matches TRBD1 (5 bases). V lost 1 base and J lost 2, with 13 bases in between. Germline values: CDR1 SGDLS, CDR2 YYNGEE. The CDR3 loop spans 15 amino acids. The CDR3, as DNA: TGTGCCAGCAGCGTAACAGGAACTCCTACCTACGAGCAGTACTTC. Translated, it gives CASSVTGTPTYEQYF.

The CDR3 DNA is TGTGCCACCCGTGGAGTTAACAATGAGCAGTTCTTC. Translation: CATRGVNNEQFF. The rearrangement links TRBV24-1 to TRBJ2-1, with unresolved D. The CDR3 has 12 residues. V was clipped by 9 bases and J by 5 bases, with 10 bases between them. From germline, CDR1 is KGHDR and CDR2 SFDVKD.

Note on this clonotype: Possible read error: a much larger clone is one base away. The chain couples TRBV28 to TRBJ2-1; D might be TRBD2 (5 bases). CDR1 and CDR2 (germline): MDHEN, SYDVKM. This CDR3 spans 13 amino acids. CDR3 sequence (DNA): TGTGACAGCAGTCCTCTTCGGGGTAATGAGCAGTTCTTC. Its protein product is CDSSPLRGNEQFF.

The CDR3 protein is CACMTAPGTSGDYNEQFF. CDR3 nucleotide sequence: TGTGCCTGCATGACTGCTCCCGGGACTAGCGGAGACTACAATGAGCAGTTCTTC. The V call is TRBV2, the J call TRBJ2-1, with 11 bases aligning to TRBD2. In germline, CDR1 is SNHLY, CDR2 FYNNEI. The CDR3 is made up of 18 amino acids. V was pared by 11 bases and J by 3 bases, with 18 bases of the junction left unmatched.

In the case of this clonotype: A read error may produce the germline difference seen at one junction end. This chain joins TRBV5-4 and TRBJ2-2; 11 nucleotides align to TRBD1. The CDR3 has 15 amino acids. Germline V gene sequence: CDR1 SGHNT, CDR2 YYREEE (reference sequence). In nucleotides, the CDR3 is TGTGCCAGCGGCTTGGACAGGGGGCTTGGCGGGGAGCTGTTTTTT. Translation: CASGLDRGLGGELFF.

This clonotype was seen repeatedly, ten times or more. V usage is TRBV27 and J usage is TRBJ1-5; D not resolved. CDR3 length: 15 amino acids. The germline V and J ends were trimmed by 4 bases and 3 bases, with 13 bases remaining between them. Germline V gene sequence: CDR1 MNHEY, CDR2 SMNVEV (reference sequence). The CDR3 region is CASSYLPASNQPQHF. The DNA for the CDR3 is TGTGCCAGCAGTTATTTACCCGCGTCCAATCAGCCCCAGCATTTT.

The table lists this clonotype with many counts. V usage is TRBV30 and J usage is TRBJ1-2; D unresolved. Trimming shortened V by 0 bases and J by 7 bases, and 15 bases separated the two germline ends. Germline loops: CDR1 GTSNPN, CDR2 SVGIG (reference sequence). This CDR3 has 14 residues. The DNA for the CDR3 is TGTGCCTGGAGTGTACCCGTTTCTTTGAGTGGCTACACCTTC. Protein: CAWSVPVSLSGYTF.

This clonotype was observed many times. J is TRBJ2-5 and V is TRBV13; D is unresolved. CDR3 size: 13 residues. Trimming pared 2 bases from V and 1 base from J, leaving 5 bases between. Germline loops: CDR1 PRHDT, CDR2 FYEKMQ (reference sequence). The DNA of the CDR3 is TGTGCCAGCAGCTTATATGTCCAAGAGACCCAGTACTTC. It yields the protein CASSLYVQETQYF.

Note on this clonotype: This CDR3 fails to terminate in the conserved phenylalanine or tryptophan, so it likely reflects a read error. The gene calls are TRBV18 and TRBJ2-7, with D hard to call. Trimming pared 8 bases from V and 2 bases from J, leaving 10 bases between. Per the germline V gene, CDR1 is KGHSH and CDR2 is LQKENI. The CDR3 spans 12 residues. The CDR3 DNA sequence: TGTGCCAGCAGTGAAGGAGCCTACGAGCAGTACCTC. Protein: CASSEGAYEQYL.

The chain uses TRBV27 and TRBJ2-7; 12 bases fit TRBD1. Unmatched junction bases numbered 5, after V lost 5 bases and J lost 3 bases. Germline CDR1 reads MNHEY; CDR2 reads SMNVEV (reference sequence). This CDR3 comprises 15 residues. The DNA of the CDR3 is TGTGCCAGCAGTGTGCGGGACAGGGGGCTCTACGAGCAGTACTTC. It is translated as CASSVRDRGLYEQYF.

This clonotype was detected ten times or more. The DNA of the CDR3 is TGTGCCAGCAGCTCTGGCGCCAAACTCACAGATACGCAGTATTTT. This encodes CASSSGAKLTDTQYF. The chain joins TRBV11-1 to TRBJ2-3; no firm D call. V was pared by 4 bases and J by 2 bases, with 13 bases between. Germline V lookup: CDR1 SGHAT, CDR2 FQDESV (reference sequence). The CDR3 runs to 15 residues. Full variable domain (remainder filled in from reference TRBV11-1 and TRBJ2-3): EAEVAQSPRYKITEKSQAVAFWCDPISGHATLYWYRQILGQGPELLVQFQDESVVDDSQLPKDRFSAERLKGVDSTLKIQPAELGDSAMYLCASSSGAKLTDTQYFGPGTRLTVL.

In its sample, this clonotype was seen many times. J is TRBJ1-2 and V is TRBV28, with D perhaps matching TRBD1 (6 bases). The CDR3 sequence is 12 residues long. Trimming shortened V by 10 bases and J by 14 bases, and 23 bases separated the two germline ends. Germline values: CDR1 MDHEN, CDR2 SYDVKM. CDR3 sequence reads: CATSPGVRSRTF. CDR3 bases: TGTGCCACCTCGCCAGGGGTTCGGAGTCGGACCTTC.

The chain recombines TRBV25-1 with TRBJ2-5; unclear D gene. Germline CDR1 is MGHDK and CDR2 is SYGVNS. The CDR3 is 11 amino acids. Between the trimmed V and J ends, which lost 4 bases and 4 bases, there was a span of 4 bases. CDR3 coding DNA: TGTGCCAGCAGTGCGGCAGAGACCCAGTACTTC. It codes for CASSAAETQYF.

The J gene is TRBJ2-5, the V gene TRBV19; 10 nucleotides line up with TRBD1. This CDR3 has 14 residues. Germline CDR1 is LNHDA and CDR2 is SQIVND (reference sequence). Trimming took 6 bases from V and 4 from J; bases not matched to a gene: 5. The CDR3 spells CASRRQGASETQYF. CDR3 nucleotide sequence: TGTGCCAGTAGGAGACAGGGGGCGTCAGAGACCCAGTACTTC. The full variable domain, rest sourced from reference TRBV19 and TRBJ2-5, is DGGITQSPKYLFRKEGQNVTLSCEQNLNHDAMYWYRQDPGQGLRLIYYSQIVNDFQKGDIAEGYSVSREKKESFPLTVTSAQKNPTAFYLCASRRQGASETQYFGPGTRLLVL.

This clonotype was counted at least ten times. The rearrangement links TRBV2 to TRBJ2-4, with D uncertain. The V and J ends lost 5 bases and 0 bases respectively, with 8 bases between them. Per the germline V gene, CDR1 is SNHLY and CDR2 is FYNNEI. The CDR3 loop spans 14 amino acids. CDR3 bases: TGTGCCAGCAGTAGGAGTATAGCCAAAAACATTCAGTACTTC. Its translation is CASSRSIAKNIQYF. Looking up the rest from reference TRBV2 and TRBJ2-4 gives the full variable domain: EPEVTQTPSHQVTQMGQEVILRCVPISNHLYFYWYRQILGQKVEFLVSFYNNEISEKSEIFDDQFSVERPDGSNFTLKIRSTKLEDSAMYFCASSRSIAKNIQYFGAGTRLSVL.

The gene calls are TRBV24-1 and TRBJ2-5; TRBD2 is a possible D gene (6 bases). Germline V CDR1 and CDR2: KGHDR, SFDVKD. The CDR3 extends over 16 amino acids. V dropped 4 bases and J dropped 3 bases, with 17 bases sitting between them. In DNA form, the CDR3 reads TGTGCCACCAGTGAAGGTGCTGGGACTTTTAAAGAGACCCAGTACTTC. Translation: CATSEGAGTFKETQYF.

This clonotype was observed many times. This rearrangement joins TRBV11-3 to TRBJ1-1; 7 bases are a match to TRBD1. Germline trimming cut 5 bases from V and 2 bases from J; bases unmatched to any gene: 11. Germline CDR1 is SGHNT and CDR2 is YENEEA. The CDR3 covers 16 residues. The CDR3 bases are TGTGCCAGCAGCCGCCCCCCAGGGGGGCGAAACACTGAAGCTTTCTTT. It yields the protein CASSRPPGGRNTEAFF.

In its sample, this clonotype was seen many times. The chain joins TRBV9 to TRBJ1-5; D may be TRBD1 (5 bases). Looked up from germline, CDR1 is SGDLS and CDR2 is YYNGEE. CDR3 size: 14 residues. V gave up 3 bases and J gave up 2 bases, with 9 bases separating them. CDR3 nucleotide sequence: TGTGCCAGCAGCGCGGGGGGGGGCAATCAGCCCCAGCATTTT. It yields the protein CASSAGGGNQPQHF. The full variable domain, completed using reference TRBV9 and TRBJ1-5, is DSGVTQTPKHLITATGQRVTLRCSPRSGDLSVYWYQQSLDQGLQFLIQYYNGEERAKGNILERFSAQQFPDLHSELNLSSLELGDSALYFCASSAGGGNQPQHFGDGTRLSIL.

J is TRBJ1-2 and V is TRBV14; no reliable D call. Germline assignment: CDR1 SGHDN and CDR2 FVKESK. Trimming took 4 bases from V and 5 from J, leaving 8 bases between them. The CDR3 is made up of 12 amino acids. The CDR3 is CASSPGFYGYTF. CDR3 DNA: TGTGCCAGCAGCCCCGGTTTTTATGGCTACACCTTC.

This clonotype has only a few counts. The V call is TRBV10-2, the J call TRBJ1-5; D is unresolved. Germline V gene sequence: CDR1 WSHSY, CDR2 SAAADI. V was clipped by 2 bases and J by 6 bases, with 5 bases between them. This CDR3 spans 12 amino acids. CDR3 in DNA: TGCGCCAGCAGTGAGACAGCTCAGCCCCAGCATTTT. Protein sequence: CASSETAQPQHF.

This clonotype was recorded at least ten times. This chain links TRBV2 with TRBJ2-5; D gene ambiguous. Trimming stripped 2 bases from V and 4 bases from J, with 14 bases between. This CDR3 region has 15 residues. The V gene's germline CDR1 is SNHLY and CDR2 FYNNEI. CDR3 in amino acids: CASSEFHGVGETQYF. CDR3 DNA: TGTGCCAGCAGTGAATTTCATGGCGTTGGAGAGACCCAGTACTTC.

This clonotype came up a few times. The chain is built from TRBV20-1 and TRBJ1-1, with D perhaps matching TRBD1 (5 bases). This CDR3 spans 12 amino acids. V was cut by 3 bases and J by 3 bases, with 8 bases left in between. Germline V CDR1 and CDR2: DFQATT, SNEGSKA (reference sequence). The CDR3 is CSASKQDTEAFF. In DNA form, the CDR3 reads TGCAGTGCTAGTAAACAGGACACTGAAGCTTTCTTT.

A few counts support this clonotype. The chain links TRBV15 to TRBJ2-3, with TRBD2 as a possible D gene (6 bases). CDR3 length equals 15 residues. Trimming left V 2 bases short and J 3 bases short, with 12 bases between. Looked up from germline, CDR1 is LNHNV and CDR2 is YYDKDF (reference sequence). CDR3 residues: CATSRPGRGTDTQYF. The CDR3 nucleotides are TGTGCCACCAGCAGACCCGGCCGGGGGACAGATACGCAGTATTTT.